This T cell receptor (beta chain) was recovered during a study of shared clonotypes between healthy human individuals (dated by TCRdb to 2020 to 2022). About the study as a whole: The cohort comprised two women and a few men aged 18 to 49 years. To estimate repertoire size and how much clonotypes are shared between individuals, the study performed deep sequencing of blood TCR repertoires from roughly five healthy adults. Leukapheresis yielded between about 0.94 and 9.5 billion PBMCs per donor. Different laboratories and diverse techniques were used to prepare libraries and sequence TCR repertoires, to increase sequencing depth and limit assay-specific biases. For each donor, three plates each were used for CD4 naive and CD4 memory, two plates were used for CD8 naive, and one plate was used for CD8 memory.

Details on this clone: Its antigen is currently not known. Per-nucleotide qualities are absent, and no much larger clonotype sits a single base away.

TCR CDR3 regions were amplified from genomic DNA by multiplex PCR using the deep immunoSEQ assay. Extracted genomic DNA from each cell subset was spread evenly across all wells of several immunoSEQ 96-well plates, with each plate serving as a replicate. Each replicate PCR for sorted subsets received about 220 ng genomic DNA, equal to roughly 30,000 T cell genomes. Purified libraries were measured with a Qubit 3.0 fluorometer, size-checked on a Bioanalyzer 2100, and measured again with the KAPA Library Quantification kit. Each immunoSEQ 96-well plate was sequenced on its own single-read 150-cycle Illumina NextSeq 550 flow cell. The authors' pipeline ran thus. The immunoSEQ output contained only junctional sequences without quality scores, so filtering could not match that applied to full-length reads. To assign V/J genes and CDR3, sequences were annotated using PyIR, a Python wrapper for IgBLAST v1.9, with IMGT germline references. Any read was removed if the V/J assignment was weak (E-value above 1e-6), the CDR3 was missing, or the read contained stop codons, out-of-frame junctions, or ambiguous translated residues. V3J clonotypes were defined as sequences sharing an identical inferred V gene, J gene, and CDR3 amino acid sequence. Percentage overlap between repertoires was calculated by dividing the number of shared unique clonotypes by the size of the smaller repertoire. Repertoire richness was assessed with RTK rarefaction, the Chao1 estimator, and Recon v2.1 estimates of unobserved clonotypes. OLGA was used to compute generation probabilities for all TCRbeta clonotypes that the gDNA method yielded from a few donors. TCRdb provides this immuneACCESS table in a form limited to in-frame rearrangements. Some clones are lacking; in checked studies, under half of them reflect an unresolved V gene, and why the rest are absent is not known. V and J calls plus clone size are reproduced from that table; the DNA served to infer D and trimming. The sample has around 1.9 million clones on record, 85% to 95% of them singletons. About 1.7% of the sample is held by the ten biggest clonotypes.

What the work shows at the level of the full study, not this receptor alone: Higher generation probabilities were observed for clonotypes shared by all four sorted-subset donors than for non-shared clonotypes. Estimated clonotype richness was generally larger for naive than for memory subsets. Because the study included a small number of donors, the genetic and exposure-history diversity represented was limited. Sampling was restricted to blood, and TCR repertoires in tissues likely differ from the TCR repertoires found in blood. Based on pairwise subsampling, the degree of clonotype sharing among donors was expected to be affected by sequencing depth. Roughly 5.2% of naive CD4, 3.5% of naive CD8, about 2.1% of memory CD4, and 0.4% of memory CD8 clonotypes were shared across several donors. Even with the large sequencing depth, rarefaction of the sorted-subset datasets indicated that sequencing was incomplete.

For the CD8 naive samples, CD45RO-negative cells were positively selected for CCR7, yielding a CD45RA+CCR7+ population from which TemRA cells were excluded. Donors were healthy HIV-negative adults with no recently reported acute infections or vaccinations. Every donor was a Caucasian adult living in Nashville, Tennessee, USA. After blood collection by leukapheresis, PBMCs were isolated using Ficoll-Histopaque density gradient centrifugation and then cryopreserved in the vapor phase of liquid nitrogen. Analytical flow cytometry was used to check the purity and quantity of each magnetically sorted T cell population. Each sorted fraction had its genomic DNA isolated and then quantified by UV absorbance on a Nanodrop 2000c. CDR1 and CDR2, looked up from the germline V gene (reference sequence), are GTSNPN and SVGIG. Deletion took 0 bases off V and 5 bases off J, with a span of 16 bases between the germline ends. Counted from cysteine to phenylalanine, this CDR3 has 15 amino acids. The kept DNA is CDR3 alone, 45 bases in frame from the first base.

Sequenced material: naive CD8+ T cells from PBMCs. Explained via the paper, the cell subset or site label denotes: CD45RA+CCR7+. The rearrangement combines TRBV30 with TRBJ1-2, with the D gene uncertain. The TCR was taken from a man aged 18 to 30 in good health. Some clones in this sample may be carry-over from other donors' samples. The CDR3 region: CAWSVSHGLTYGYTF. The DNA is as follows: TGTGCCTGGAGTGTAAGTCACGGATTAACTTATGGCTACACCTTC.